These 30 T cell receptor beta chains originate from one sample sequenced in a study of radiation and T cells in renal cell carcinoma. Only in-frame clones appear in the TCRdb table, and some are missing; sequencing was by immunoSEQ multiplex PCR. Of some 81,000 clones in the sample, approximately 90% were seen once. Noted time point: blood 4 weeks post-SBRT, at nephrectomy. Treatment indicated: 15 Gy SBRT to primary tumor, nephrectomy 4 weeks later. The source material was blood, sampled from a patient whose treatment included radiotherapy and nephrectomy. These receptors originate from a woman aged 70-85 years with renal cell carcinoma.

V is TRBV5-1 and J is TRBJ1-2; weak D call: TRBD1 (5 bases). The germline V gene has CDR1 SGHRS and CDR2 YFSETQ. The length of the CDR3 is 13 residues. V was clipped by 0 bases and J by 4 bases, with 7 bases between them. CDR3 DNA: TGCGCCAGCAGCTTGGGACAGACCTATGGCTACACCTTC. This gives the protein CASSLGQTYGYTF. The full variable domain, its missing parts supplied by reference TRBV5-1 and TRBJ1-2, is KAGVTQTPRYLIKTRGQQVTLSCSPISGHRSVSWYQQTPGQGLQFLFEYFSETQRNKGNFPGRFSGRQFSNSRSEMNVSTLELGDSALYLCASSLGQTYGYTFGSGTRLTVV.

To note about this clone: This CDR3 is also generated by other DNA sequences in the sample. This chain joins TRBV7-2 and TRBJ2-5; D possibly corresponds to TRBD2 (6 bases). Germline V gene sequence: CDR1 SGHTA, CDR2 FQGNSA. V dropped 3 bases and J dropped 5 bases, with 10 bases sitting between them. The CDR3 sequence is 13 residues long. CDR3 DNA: TGTGCCAGCAGCTTGGGGGGTAGGGAGACCCAGTACTTC. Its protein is CASSLGGRETQYF.

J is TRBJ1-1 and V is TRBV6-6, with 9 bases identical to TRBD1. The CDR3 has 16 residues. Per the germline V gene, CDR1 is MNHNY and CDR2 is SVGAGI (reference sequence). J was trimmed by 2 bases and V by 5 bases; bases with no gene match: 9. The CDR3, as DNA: TGTGCCAGCAGTACCCGACAGGGGGTGACAAACACTGAAGCTTTCTTT. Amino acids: CASSTRQGVTNTEAFF.

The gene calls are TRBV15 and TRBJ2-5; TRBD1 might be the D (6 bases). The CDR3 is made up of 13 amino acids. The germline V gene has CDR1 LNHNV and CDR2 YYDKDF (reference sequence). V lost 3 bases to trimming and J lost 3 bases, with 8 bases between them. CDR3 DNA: TGTGCCACCAGCAGTAACAGGGAAGAGACCCAGTACTTC. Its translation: CATSSNREETQYF.

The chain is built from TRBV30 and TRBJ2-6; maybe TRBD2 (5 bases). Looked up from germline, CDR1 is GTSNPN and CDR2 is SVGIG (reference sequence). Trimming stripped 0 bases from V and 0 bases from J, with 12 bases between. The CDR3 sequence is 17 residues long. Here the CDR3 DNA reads TGTGCCTGGAGTGTTGGACTGGTCCTCTCTGGGGCCAACGTCCTGACTTTC. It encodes CAWSVGLVLSGANVLTF.

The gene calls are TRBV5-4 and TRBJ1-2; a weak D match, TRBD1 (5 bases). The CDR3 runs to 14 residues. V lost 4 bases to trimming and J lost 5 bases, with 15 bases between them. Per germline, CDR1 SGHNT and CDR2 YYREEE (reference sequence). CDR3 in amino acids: CASSIDDSKYGYTF. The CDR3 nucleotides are TGTGCCAGCAGCATCGATGACAGTAAATATGGCTACACCTTC.

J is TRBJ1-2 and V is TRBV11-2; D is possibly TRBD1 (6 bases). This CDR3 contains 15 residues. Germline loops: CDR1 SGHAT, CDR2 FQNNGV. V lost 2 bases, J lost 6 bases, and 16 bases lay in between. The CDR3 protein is CASSLNPSGQHGYTF. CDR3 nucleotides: TGTGCCAGCAGCTTAAACCCCTCGGGACAACATGGCTACACCTTC. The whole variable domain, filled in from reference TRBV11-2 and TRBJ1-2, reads EAGVAQSPRYKIIEKRQSVAFWCNPISGHATLYWYQQILGQGPKLLIQFQNNGVVDDSQLPKDRFSAERLKGVDSTLKIQPAKLEDSAVYLCASSLNPSGQHGYTFGSGTRLTVV.

The CDR3 is CASSLGTSSPYEQYF. CDR3 coding DNA: TGTGCCAGCAGCTTAGGGACTAGTTCCCCCTACGAGCAGTACTTC. The chain is built from TRBV7-3 and TRBJ2-7; TRBD2 matches at 8 bases. This CDR3 contains 15 residues. The J segment lost 2 bases and the V segment lost 2 bases, leaving 5 bases of the junction unmatched. In germline, CDR1 is SGHTA, CDR2 FQGTGA.

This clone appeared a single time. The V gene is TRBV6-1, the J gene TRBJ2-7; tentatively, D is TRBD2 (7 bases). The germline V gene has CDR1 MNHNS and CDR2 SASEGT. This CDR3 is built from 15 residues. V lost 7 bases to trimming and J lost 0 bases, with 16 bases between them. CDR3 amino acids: CASNLEGGASYEQYF. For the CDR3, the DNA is TGTGCCAGCAACTTAGAGGGGGGGGCCTCCTACGAGCAGTACTTC.

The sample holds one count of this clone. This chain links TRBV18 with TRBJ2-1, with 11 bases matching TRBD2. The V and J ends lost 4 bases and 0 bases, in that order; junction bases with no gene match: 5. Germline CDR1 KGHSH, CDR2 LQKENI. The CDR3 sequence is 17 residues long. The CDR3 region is CASSLSSGGFSYNEQFF. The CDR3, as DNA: TGTGCCAGCTCACTTTCTAGCGGGGGGTTCTCCTACAATGAGCAGTTCTTC.

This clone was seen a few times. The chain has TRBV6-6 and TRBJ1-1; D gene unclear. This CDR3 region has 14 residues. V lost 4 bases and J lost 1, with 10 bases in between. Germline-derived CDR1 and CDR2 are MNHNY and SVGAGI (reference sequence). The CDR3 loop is CASSSGRGNTEAFF. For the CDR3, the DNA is TGTGCCAGCAGTTCTGGACGGGGGAACACTGAAGCTTTCTTT.

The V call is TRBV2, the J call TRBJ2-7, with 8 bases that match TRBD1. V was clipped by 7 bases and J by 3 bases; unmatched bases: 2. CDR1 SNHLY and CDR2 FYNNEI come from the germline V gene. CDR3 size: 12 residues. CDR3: CASIGQGYEQYF. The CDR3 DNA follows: TGTGCCAGCATTGGACAGGGCTACGAGCAGTACTTC.

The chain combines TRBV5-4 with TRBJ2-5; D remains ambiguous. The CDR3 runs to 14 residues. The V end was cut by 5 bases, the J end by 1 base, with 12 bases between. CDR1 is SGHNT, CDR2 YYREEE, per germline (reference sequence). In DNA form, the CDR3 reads TGTGCCAGCAGTTATCCCGGGCCCCAAGAGACCCAGTACTTC. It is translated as CASSYPGPQETQYF.

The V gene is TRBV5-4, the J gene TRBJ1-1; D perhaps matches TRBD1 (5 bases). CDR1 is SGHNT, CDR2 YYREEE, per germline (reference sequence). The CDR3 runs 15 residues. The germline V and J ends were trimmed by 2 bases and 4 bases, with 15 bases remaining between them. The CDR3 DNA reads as TGTGCCAGCAGCTTACATGCAGGGAGGAGCACTGAAGCTTTCTTT. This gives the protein CASSLHAGRSTEAFF. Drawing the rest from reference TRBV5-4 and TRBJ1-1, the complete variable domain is ETGVTQSPTHLIKTRGQQVTLRCSSQSGHNTVSWYQQALGQGPQFIFQYYREEENGRGNFPPRFSGLQFPNYSSELNVNALELDDSALYLCASSLHAGRSTEAFFGQGTRLTVV.

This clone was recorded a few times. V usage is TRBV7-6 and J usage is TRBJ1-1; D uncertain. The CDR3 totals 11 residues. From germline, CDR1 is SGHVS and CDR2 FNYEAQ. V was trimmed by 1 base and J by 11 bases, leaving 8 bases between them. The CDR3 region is CASSLGGEAFF. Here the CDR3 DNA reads TGTGCCAGCAGCTTAGGTGGGGAGGCTTTCTTT.

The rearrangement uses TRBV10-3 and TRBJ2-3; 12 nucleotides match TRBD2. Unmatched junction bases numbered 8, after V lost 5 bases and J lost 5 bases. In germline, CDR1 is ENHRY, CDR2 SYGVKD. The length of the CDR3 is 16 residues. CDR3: CAISIRLAGDLDTQYF. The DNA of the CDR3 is TGTGCCATCAGTATCAGACTAGCGGGGGACCTAGATACGCAGTATTTT.

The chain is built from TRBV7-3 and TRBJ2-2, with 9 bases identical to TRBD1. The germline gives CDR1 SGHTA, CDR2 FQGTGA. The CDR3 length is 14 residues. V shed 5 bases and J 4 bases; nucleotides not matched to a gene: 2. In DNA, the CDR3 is TGTGCCAGCAGCCTACAGGGGGCCACCGGGGAGCTGTTTTTT. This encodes CASSLQGATGELFF.

CDR3 residues: CASSLVGYQETQYF. DNA for the CDR3: TGCGCCAGCAGCTTGGTGGGGTACCAAGAGACCCAGTACTTC. The chain uses TRBV5-1 and TRBJ2-5; D ambiguous. The CDR3 contains 14 residues. Per germline, CDR1 SGHRS and CDR2 YFSETQ. Trimming cost V 0 bases and J 0 bases, with 6 bases left between them.

The CDR3 here is CASSFVPLAAQETQYF. In DNA, the CDR3 is TGTGCCAGCAGCTTTGTACCTCTAGCGGCCCAAGAGACCCAGTACTTC. The V call is TRBV11-3, the J call TRBJ2-5, with 7 bases matching TRBD2. The CDR3 extends over 16 amino acids. Trimming removed 3 bases from V and 1 base from J; junction bases left unmatched: 8. Germline V gene sequence: CDR1 SGHNT, CDR2 YENEEA.

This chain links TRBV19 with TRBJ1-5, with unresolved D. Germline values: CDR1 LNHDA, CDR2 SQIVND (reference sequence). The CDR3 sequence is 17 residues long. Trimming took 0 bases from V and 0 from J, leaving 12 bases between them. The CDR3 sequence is CASSIDRTAYSNQPQHF. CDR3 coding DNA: TGTGCCAGTAGTATAGATCGGACGGCTTATAGCAATCAGCCCCAGCATTTT.

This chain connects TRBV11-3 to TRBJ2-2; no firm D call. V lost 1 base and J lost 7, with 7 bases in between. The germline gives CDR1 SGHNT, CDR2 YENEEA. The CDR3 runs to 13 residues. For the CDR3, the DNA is TGTGCCAGCAGCTTAGGGGATATCGGGGAGCTGTTTTTT. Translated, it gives CASSLGDIGELFF.

The CDR3 loop is CASTSRRLPGGGYTF. CDR3 coding DNA: TGTGCCAGCACCTCCCGGCGTCTCCCGGGAGGAGGCTACACCTTC. The chain combines TRBV11-2 with TRBJ1-2; no clear D gene. CDR1 is SGHAT, CDR2 FQNNGV, per germline. The CDR3 runs to 15 residues. Trimming took 7 bases from V and 8 from J, leaving 23 bases between them.

In DNA form, the CDR3 reads TGCGCCAGCAGCTTGATGAGGGCGGGGAACACCGGGGAGCTGTTTTTT. Translation gives CASSLMRAGNTGELFF. The chain is built from TRBV5-1 and TRBJ2-2; the D gene is possibly TRBD2 (5 bases). The CDR3 length is 16 residues. Germline V lookup: CDR1 SGHRS, CDR2 YFSETQ. V was trimmed by 1 base and J by 1 base, leaving 11 bases between them.

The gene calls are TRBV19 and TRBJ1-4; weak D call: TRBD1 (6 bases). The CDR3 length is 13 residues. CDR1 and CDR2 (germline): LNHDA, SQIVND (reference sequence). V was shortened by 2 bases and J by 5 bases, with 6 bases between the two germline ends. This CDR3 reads CASSIRGNEKLFF. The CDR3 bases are TGTGCCAGTAGTATAAGGGGGAATGAAAAACTGTTTTTT.

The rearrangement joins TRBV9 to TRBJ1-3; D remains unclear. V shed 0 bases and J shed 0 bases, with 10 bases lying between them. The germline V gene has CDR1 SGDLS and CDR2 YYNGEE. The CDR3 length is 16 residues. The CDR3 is CASSVGPRFSGNTIYF. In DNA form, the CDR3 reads TGTGCCAGCAGCGTAGGTCCGCGGTTCTCTGGAAACACCATATATTTT.

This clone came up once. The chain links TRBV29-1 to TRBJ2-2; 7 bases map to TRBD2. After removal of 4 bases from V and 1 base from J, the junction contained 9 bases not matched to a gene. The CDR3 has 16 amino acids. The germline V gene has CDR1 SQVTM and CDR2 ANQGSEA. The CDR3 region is CSVAAGEGLNTGELFF. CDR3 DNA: TGCAGCGTTGCGGCTGGGGAGGGGCTGAACACCGGGGAGCTGTTTTTT.

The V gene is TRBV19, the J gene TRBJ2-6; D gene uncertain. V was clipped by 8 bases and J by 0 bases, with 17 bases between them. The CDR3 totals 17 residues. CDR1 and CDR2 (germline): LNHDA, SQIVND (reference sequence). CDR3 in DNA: TGTGCCAGTGGGGTGCGCCAGGTTATCTCTGGGGCCAACGTCCTGACTTTC. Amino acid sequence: CASGVRQVISGANVLTF.

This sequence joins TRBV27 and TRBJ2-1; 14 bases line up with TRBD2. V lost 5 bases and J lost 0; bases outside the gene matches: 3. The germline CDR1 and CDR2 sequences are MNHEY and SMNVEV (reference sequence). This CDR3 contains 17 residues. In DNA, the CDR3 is TGTGCCAGCAGTCGACTAGCGGGGGGGCCCTCCTACAATGAGCAGTTCTTC. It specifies CASSRLAGGPSYNEQFF.

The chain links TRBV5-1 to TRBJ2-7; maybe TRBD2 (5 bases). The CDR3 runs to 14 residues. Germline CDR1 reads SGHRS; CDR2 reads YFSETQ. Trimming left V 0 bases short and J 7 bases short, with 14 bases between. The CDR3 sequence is CASSLEGDMGEQYF. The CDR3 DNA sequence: TGCGCCAGCAGCTTGGAGGGAGACATGGGGGAGCAGTACTTC.

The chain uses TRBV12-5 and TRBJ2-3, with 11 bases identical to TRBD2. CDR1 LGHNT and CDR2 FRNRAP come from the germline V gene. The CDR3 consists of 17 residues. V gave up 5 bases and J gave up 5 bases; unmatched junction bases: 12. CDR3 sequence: CASGPGIAGGPGDTQYF. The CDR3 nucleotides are TGTGCTAGTGGTCCCGGTATAGCGGGGGGGCCGGGAGATACGCAGTATTTT. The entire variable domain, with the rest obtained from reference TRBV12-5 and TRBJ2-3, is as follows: DARVTQTPRHKVTEMGQEVTMRCQPILGHNTVFWYRQTMMQGLELLAYFRNRAPLDDSGMPKDRFSAEMPDATLATLKIQPSEPRDSAVYFCASGPGIAGGPGDTQYFGPGTRLTVL.